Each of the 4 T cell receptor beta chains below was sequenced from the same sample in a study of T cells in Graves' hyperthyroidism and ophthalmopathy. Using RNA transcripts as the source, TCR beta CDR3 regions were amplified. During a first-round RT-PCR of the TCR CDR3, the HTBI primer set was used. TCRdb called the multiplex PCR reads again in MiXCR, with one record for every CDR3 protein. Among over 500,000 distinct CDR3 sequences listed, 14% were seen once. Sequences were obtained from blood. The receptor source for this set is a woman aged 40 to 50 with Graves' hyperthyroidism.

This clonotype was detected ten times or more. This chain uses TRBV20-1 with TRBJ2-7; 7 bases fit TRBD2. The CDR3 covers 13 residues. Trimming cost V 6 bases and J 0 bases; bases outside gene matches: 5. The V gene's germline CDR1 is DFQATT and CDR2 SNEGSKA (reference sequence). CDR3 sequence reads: CSAAGGSSYEQYF. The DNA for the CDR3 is TGCAGTGCCGCCGGGGGGAGCTCCTACGAGCAGTACTTC.

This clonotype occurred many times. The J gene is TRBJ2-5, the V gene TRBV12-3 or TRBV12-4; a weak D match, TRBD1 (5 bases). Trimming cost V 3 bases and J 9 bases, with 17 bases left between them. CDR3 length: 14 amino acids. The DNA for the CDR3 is TGTGCCAGCAGTTTTTCGACAGCCGGTGGGGCCCAGTACTTC. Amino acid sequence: CASSFSTAGGAQYF.

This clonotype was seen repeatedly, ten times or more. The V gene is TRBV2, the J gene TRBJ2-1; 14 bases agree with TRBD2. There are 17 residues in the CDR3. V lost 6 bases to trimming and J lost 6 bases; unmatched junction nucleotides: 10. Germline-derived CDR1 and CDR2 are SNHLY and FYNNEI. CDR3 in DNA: TGTGCCAGCAGCTTAGCGACTAGCGGGAGGGGGTCCAATGAGCAGTTCTTC. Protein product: CASSLATSGRGSNEQFF.

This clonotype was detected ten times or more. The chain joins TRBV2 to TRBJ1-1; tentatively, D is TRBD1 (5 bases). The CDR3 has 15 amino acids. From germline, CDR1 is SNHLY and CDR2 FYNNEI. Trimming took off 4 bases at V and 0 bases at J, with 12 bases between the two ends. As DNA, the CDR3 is TGTGCCAGCAGTGGACAGAGAGCCATGAACACTGAAGCTTTCTTT. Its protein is CASSGQRAMNTEAFF. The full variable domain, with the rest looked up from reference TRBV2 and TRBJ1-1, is EPEVTQTPSHQVTQMGQEVILRCVPISNHLYFYWYRQILGQKVEFLVSFYNNEISEKSEIFDDQFSVERPDGSNFTLKIRSTKLEDSAMYFCASSGQRAMNTEAFFGQGTRLTVV.